Included here is one T cell receptor (beta chain) sequence, with context. This sample is part of a study of blood T cell repertoires in COVID-19. As for the study in general: Both acute and convalescent COVID-19 samples were obtained from the United States, Italy and Spain. PBMCs, B-cell-depleted T cells, or T cells provided the cDNA or gDNA that made up the material.

Patients at the Seattle site were enrolled during active infection and followed longitudinally. Methods used by the authors: Amplifying reference gene primers gave estimates of nucleated cell counts. Measured with immunoSEQ multiplex PCR; TCRdb has only the in-frame clones, and not every one. V and J calls and clone size are copied from that table; D and trimming were computed from the DNA. This sample carries a few hundred thousand clones, about nine tenths of them seen once, and the ten largest clones take approximately 10%. Germline loops: CDR1 SGHRS, CDR2 YFSETQ. The CDR3 totals 15 residues. Germline trimming cut 4 bases from V and 3 bases from J; bases unmatched to any gene: 5.

The receptor was isolated from a woman aged 25 to 39 with COVID-19, enrolled during active disease. The rearrangement links TRBV5-1 to TRBJ2-1, with 9 bases identical to TRBD1. The source material was peripheral blood. The CDR3 region has the DNA TGCGCCAGCAGCCCCACAGGGGGCAGCTACAATGAGCAGTTCTTC. It yields the protein CASSPTGGSYNEQFF.